This record covers a single T cell receptor beta chain. The antigen this receptor binds is unknown. Qualities for individual bases were not recorded, and no much larger clone is one base off. Relative to germline, V is 2 bases shorter and J is 15 bases shorter, with 12 bases between their ends. According to the germline V gene, CDR1 reads SGHDT and CDR2 reads YYEEEE. From the cysteine through the phenylalanine, the CDR3 covers 11 amino acids. Left in the record is the CDR3 DNA by itself, 33 bases read in frame from the first base. Using the deep immunoSEQ assay, multiplex PCR amplified TCR CDR3 regions from genomic DNA. Extracted genomic DNA from each cell subset was spread evenly across all wells of several immunoSEQ 96-well plates, with each plate serving as a replicate. For sorted subsets, about 200 ng genomic DNA, equal to about 30,000 T cell genomes, was loaded into each replicate PCR. The purified libraries were quantified using a Qubit 3.0 fluorometer, sized with a Bioanalyzer 2100, and then quantified again using the KAPA Library Quantification kit. A separate single-read 150-cycle Illumina NextSeq 550 flow cell was used to sequence each immunoSEQ 96-well plate. The published analysis was carried out like this. Because the immunoSEQ output included only junctional sequences and no quality scores, the filtering could not be the same as the filtering used for full-length reads. To assign V/J genes and CDR3, sequences were annotated using PyIR, a Python wrapper for IgBLAST v1.9, with IMGT germline references. Reads were filtered out if the reads had weak V/J assignments (E-value above 1e-6), no CDR3, stop codons, out-of-frame junctions, or ambiguous translated residues. V3J clonotypes were defined by identical inferred V gene, J gene, and CDR3 amino acid sequence. To compute the percentage overlap between repertoires, the number of shared unique clonotypes was divided by the size of the smaller repertoire. Three approaches were used to assess repertoire richness: RTK rarefaction, the Chao1 estimator, and Recon v2.1 estimates of unobserved clonotypes. Generation probabilities were computed with OLGA for all TCRbeta clonotypes obtained by the gDNA method from four donors. Not all clones reach the TCRdb copy of this immuneACCESS table, which keeps in-frame sequences only. Checked studies attribute under half of the gap to unresolved V genes and leave the rest unexplained. The V and J calls and clone size come from that table; D and trimming were worked out from the DNA. Across this sample there are roughly 2,300,000 clones, with 92% seen only once. The ten largest clones represent 0.37% of the sample.

These data belong to a study of shared clonotypes between healthy human individuals (dated by TCRdb to about 2020). As for the study more broadly: The cohort comprised a couple of women and a few men aged 18 to 49 years. For each donor, three plates each were used for CD4 naive and CD4 memory, two plates were used for CD8 naive, and one plate was used for CD8 memory. To estimate repertoire size and how much clonotypes are shared between individuals, the study performed deep sequencing of blood TCR repertoires from roughly five healthy adults. To increase sequencing depth and limit assay-specific biases, different laboratories used diverse techniques to prepare libraries and sequence TCR repertoires. Between about 0.85 and 8.9 billion PBMCs per donor were obtained by leukapheresis. Here is what the overall study found, with its caveats: Naive subsets generally had larger estimated clonotype richness than memory subsets did. Sampling was limited to blood, and TCR repertoires in tissue likely differ from TCR repertoires in blood. Rarefaction of sorted-subset datasets indicated incomplete sequencing despite the large sequencing depth. Compared with non-shared clonotypes, the clonotypes found in all four sorted-subset donors had higher generation probabilities. Sharing across several donors was observed for 5% to 6.5% of naive CD4, over 3% of naive CD8, over 2% of memory CD4, and about 0.38% of memory CD8 clonotypes. Pairwise subsampling led to the expectation that sequencing depth would affect the degree of clonotype sharing among donors. The small number of donors limited the genetic and exposure-history diversity represented.

The donors were healthy, HIV-negative adults who had no recently reported acute infections or vaccinations. Every donor was a Caucasian adult residing in Nashville, Tennessee, USA. CD4+ T cells were enriched by magnetic negative selection, after which naive cells were positively selected on CD45RA and the negative fraction was taken as the memory subset. Blood was obtained by leukapheresis, after which PBMCs were separated by Ficoll-Histopaque density gradient centrifugation and cryopreserved in liquid nitrogen vapor phase. Analytical flow cytometry was used to check the purity and quantity of every magnetically sorted T cell population. From each sorted fraction, genomic DNA was isolated and quantified by UV absorbance on a Nanodrop 2000c.

This receptor was identified in a young man in good health. Some clones in this sample may be carry-over from other donors' samples. Sequenced input: naive CD4+ T cells from PBMCs. The cell subset or site label here, explained by the study, means: CD45RA+ positively selected. The rearrangement combines TRBV5-6 with TRBJ2-1; the D gene is possibly TRBD2, with 5 bases matching. The CDR3 amino acid sequence is: CASSFRDSVFF. The nucleotide sequence reads as follows: TGTGCCAGCAGCTTTCGGGATTCGGTGTTCTTC.